This TCR beta chain was documented in a study of control samples from healthy donors and cancer patients. TCRdb's copy holds only in-frame clones and misses some; the assay was immunoSEQ multiplex PCR. The repertoire includes 90,000 or so clones, 85% to 90% of them detected once, and roughly a tenth sits in the top ten. The V end was cut by 3 bases, the J end by 0 bases, with 11 bases between. This CDR3 is 15 amino acids long. Germline V lookup: CDR1 WNHNN, CDR2 SYGVQD (reference sequence). The sequence was obtained from a woman in her 50s with colorectal cancer. This chain joins TRBV10-1 and TRBJ1-1; D possibly corresponds to TRBD1 (5 bases). Source material: PBMCs. CDR3 loop: CASSDRAGLNTEAFF. Written as DNA, the CDR3 is TGCGCCAGCAGTGACAGGGCAGGGTTGAACACTGAAGCTTTCTTT.